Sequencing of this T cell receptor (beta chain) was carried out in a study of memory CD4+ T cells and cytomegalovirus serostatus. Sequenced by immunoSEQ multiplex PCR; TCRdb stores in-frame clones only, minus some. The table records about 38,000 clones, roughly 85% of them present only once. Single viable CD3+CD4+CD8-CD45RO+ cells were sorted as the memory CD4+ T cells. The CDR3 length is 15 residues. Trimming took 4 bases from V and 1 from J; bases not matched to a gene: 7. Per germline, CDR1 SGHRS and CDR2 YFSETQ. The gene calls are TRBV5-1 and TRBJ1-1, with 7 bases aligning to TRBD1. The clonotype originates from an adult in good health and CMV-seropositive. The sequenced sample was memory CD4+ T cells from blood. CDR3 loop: CASSNTGAGNTEAFF. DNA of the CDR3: TGCGCCAGCAGCAACACAGGGGCCGGGAACACTGAAGCTTTCTTT.